The table lists the clone carrying this T cell receptor beta chain with many counts. The antigen is unknown. The data belong to a study of blood T cells in healthy people across ages. Through a sample-barcoded 5' primer and a J-beta primer mix, a second PCR was run for about 6 to 11 cycles. TCRdb analysed the 5' RACE reads with MiXCR anew, one entry per CDR3 protein. Among under 1,100,000 distinct CDR3 sequences, around 27% were seen once, and the ten largest hold 0.65% to 0.75%. Study-level findings and limits: Long-lived donors carried more naive CD4+ cells and greater diversity than aged donors.

This CDR3 spans 14 amino acids. V lost 3 bases and J lost 2; bases outside the gene matches: 2. These same records also appear under a second study, on T cells of mothers and their children.

This TCR was sampled from a girl aged 2 to 10 in good health. The V gene is TRBV12-3 or TRBV12-4, the J gene TRBJ2-7; 9 bases are a match to TRBD1. The sample comprised blood. The CDR3 DNA reads as TGTGCCAGCAGTTTTGGGACAGGGACCTACGAGCAGTACTTC. As protein: CASSFGTGTYEQYF.